This record looks at one TCR beta chain sequence and its context. Its antigen is unidentified. These data come from a study of T cells in localized non-small cell lung cancer. Whole-study results and caveats: Sequencing involved a lone tumor region, leaving heterogeneity possible. Higher T cell density in the blood was associated with longer overall survival, whereas higher adjacent-lung clonality associated with shorter survival. Uninvolved adjacent lung had more T cell clonality than any other tissue, topping tumor.

J was trimmed by 4 bases and V by 6 bases; bases with no gene match: 0. CDR1 is ENHRY, CDR2 SYGVKD, per germline. The CDR3 consists of 14 residues. Here immunoSEQ multiplex PCR was the method, and the copy in TCRdb shows in-frame clones only, minus some. Here the sample spans over 20,000 clones, less than 90% being singletons. The chain couples TRBV10-3 to TRBJ2-3, with 14 bases that match TRBD2. This clonotype originated in a female donor aged 60 or older with stage I lung adenocarcinoma. Specimen: peripheral blood, collected before any cancer treatment. In DNA form, the CDR3 reads TGTGCCATCAGGGGACTAGCGGGAGCAGATACGCAGTATTTT. Its translation is CAIRGLAGADTQYF.